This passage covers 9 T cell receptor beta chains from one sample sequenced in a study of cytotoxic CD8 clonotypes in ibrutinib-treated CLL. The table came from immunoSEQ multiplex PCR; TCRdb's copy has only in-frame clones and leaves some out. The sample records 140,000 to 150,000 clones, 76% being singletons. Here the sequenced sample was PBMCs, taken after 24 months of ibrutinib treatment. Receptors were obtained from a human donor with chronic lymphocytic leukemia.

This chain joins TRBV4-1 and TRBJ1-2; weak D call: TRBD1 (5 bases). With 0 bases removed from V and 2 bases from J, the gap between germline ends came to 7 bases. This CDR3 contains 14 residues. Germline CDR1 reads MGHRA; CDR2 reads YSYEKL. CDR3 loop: CASSQEDRNYGYTF. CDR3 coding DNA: TGCGCCAGCAGCCAAGAAGACAGAAACTATGGCTACACCTTC.

CDR3 sequence: CASGLVLSGSTEAFF. The CDR3 DNA sequence: TGTGCTAGTGGTTTGGTACTATCTGGGAGCACTGAAGCTTTCTTT. The chain carries TRBV12-5 and TRBJ1-1; no clear D gene. The length of the CDR3 is 15 residues. The germline gives CDR1 LGHNT, CDR2 FRNRAP. V was pared by 0 bases and J by 4 bases, with 12 bases between.

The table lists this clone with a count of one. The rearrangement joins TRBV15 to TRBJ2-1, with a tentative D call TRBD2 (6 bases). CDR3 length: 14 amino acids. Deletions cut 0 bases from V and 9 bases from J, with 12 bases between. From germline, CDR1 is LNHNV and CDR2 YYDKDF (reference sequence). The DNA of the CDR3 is TGTGCCACCAGCAGAGATCCCGGAGGGCCTGAGCAGTTCTTC. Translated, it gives CATSRDPGGPEQFF.

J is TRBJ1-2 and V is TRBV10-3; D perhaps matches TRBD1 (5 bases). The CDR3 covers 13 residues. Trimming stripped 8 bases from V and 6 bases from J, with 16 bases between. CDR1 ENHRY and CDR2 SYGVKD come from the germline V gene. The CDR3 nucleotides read TGTGCCATCCGGGGCTCCCTTATTGATGGCTACACCTTC. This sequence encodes CAIRGSLIDGYTF.

The chain's CDR3 is CASTPQGWGTDTQYF. CDR3 bases: TGTGCCAGTACCCCGCAGGGCTGGGGCACAGATACGCAGTATTTT. The gene calls are TRBV5-6 and TRBJ2-3, with a tentative D call TRBD1 (5 bases). The germline V gene has CDR1 SGHDT and CDR2 YYEEEE. Trimming took 8 bases from V and 1 from J, leaving 17 bases between them. There are 15 residues in the CDR3.

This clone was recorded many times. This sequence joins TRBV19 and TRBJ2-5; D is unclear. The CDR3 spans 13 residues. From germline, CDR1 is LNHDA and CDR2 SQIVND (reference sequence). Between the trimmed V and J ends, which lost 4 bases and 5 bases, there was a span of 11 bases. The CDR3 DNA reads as TGTGCCAGTAGTAGTGGCTATCGGGAGACCCAGTACTTC. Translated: CASSSGYRETQYF.

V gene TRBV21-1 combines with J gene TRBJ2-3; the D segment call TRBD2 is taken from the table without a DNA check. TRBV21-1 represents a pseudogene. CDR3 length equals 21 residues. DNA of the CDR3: TGTGCCAGCAGCGAAAACAGTCCGGGACTAGCGGGGGGGCCTAGCACAGATACGCAGTATTTT. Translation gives CASSENSPGLAGGPSTDTQYF.

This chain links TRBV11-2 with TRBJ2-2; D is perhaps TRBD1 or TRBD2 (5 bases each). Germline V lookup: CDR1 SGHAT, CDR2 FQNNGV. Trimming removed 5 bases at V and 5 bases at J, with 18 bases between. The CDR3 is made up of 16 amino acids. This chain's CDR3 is CASSPAQGGGTGELFF. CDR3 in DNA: TGTGCCAGCAGCCCAGCCCAGGGTGGGGGAACCGGGGAGCTGTTTTTT.

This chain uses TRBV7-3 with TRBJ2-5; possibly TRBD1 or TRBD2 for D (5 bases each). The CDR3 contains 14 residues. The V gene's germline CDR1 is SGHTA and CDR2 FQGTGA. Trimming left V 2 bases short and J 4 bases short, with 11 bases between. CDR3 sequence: CASSLAGGGETQYF. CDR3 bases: TGTGCCAGCAGCTTAGCGGGTGGGGGAGAGACCCAGTACTTC.